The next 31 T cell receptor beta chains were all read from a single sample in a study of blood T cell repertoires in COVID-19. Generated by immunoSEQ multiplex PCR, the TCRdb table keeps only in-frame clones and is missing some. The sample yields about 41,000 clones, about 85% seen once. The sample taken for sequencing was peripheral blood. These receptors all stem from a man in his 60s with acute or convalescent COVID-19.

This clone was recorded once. CDR3 sequence (DNA): TGTGCCAGCAGCGCCGGGACAGGGACCTACGAGCAGTACTTC. Translation gives CASSAGTGTYEQYF. The chain couples TRBV9 to TRBJ2-7, with 9 bases identical to TRBD1. V shed 3 bases and J 2 bases; nucleotides not matched to a gene: 3. This CDR3 has 14 residues. Germline loops: CDR1 SGDLS, CDR2 YYNGEE.

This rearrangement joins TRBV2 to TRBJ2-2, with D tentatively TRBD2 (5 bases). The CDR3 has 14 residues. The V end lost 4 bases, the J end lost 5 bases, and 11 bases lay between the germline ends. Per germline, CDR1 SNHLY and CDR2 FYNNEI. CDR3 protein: CASSARGLTGELFF. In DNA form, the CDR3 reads TGTGCCAGCAGTGCCCGGGGTCTTACCGGGGAGCTGTTTTTT.

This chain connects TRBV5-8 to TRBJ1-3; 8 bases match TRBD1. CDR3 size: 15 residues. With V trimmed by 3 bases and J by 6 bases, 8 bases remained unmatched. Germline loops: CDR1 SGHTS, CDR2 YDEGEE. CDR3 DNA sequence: TGTGCCAGCAGCTCGGGGACAGGAATTAAAAACACCATATATTTT. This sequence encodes CASSSGTGIKNTIYF. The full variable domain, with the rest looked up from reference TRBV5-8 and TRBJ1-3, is EAGVTQSPTHLIKTRGQQATLRCSPISGHTSVYWYQQALGLGLQFLLWYDEGEERNRGNFPPRFSGRQFPNYSSELNVNALELEDSALYLCASSSGTGIKNTIYFGEGSWLTVV.

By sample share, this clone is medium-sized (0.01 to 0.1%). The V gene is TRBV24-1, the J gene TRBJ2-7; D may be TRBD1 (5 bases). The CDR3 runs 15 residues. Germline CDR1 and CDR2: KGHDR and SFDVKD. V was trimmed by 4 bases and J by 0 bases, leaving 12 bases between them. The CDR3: CATSDSTVGSYEQYF. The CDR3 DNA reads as TGTGCCACCAGTGACTCGACAGTAGGCTCCTACGAGCAGTACTTC.

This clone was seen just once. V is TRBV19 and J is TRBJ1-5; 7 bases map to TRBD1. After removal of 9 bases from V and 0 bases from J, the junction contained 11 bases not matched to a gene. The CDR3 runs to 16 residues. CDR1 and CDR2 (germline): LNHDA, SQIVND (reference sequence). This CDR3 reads CASTGQVGYSNQPQHF. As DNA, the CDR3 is TGTGCCAGCACCGGACAGGTTGGTTATAGCAATCAGCCCCAGCATTTT.

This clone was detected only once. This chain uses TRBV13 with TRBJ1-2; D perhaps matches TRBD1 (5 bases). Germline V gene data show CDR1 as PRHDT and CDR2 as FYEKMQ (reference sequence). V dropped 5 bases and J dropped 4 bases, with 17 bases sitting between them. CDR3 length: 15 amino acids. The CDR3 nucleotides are TGTGCCAGCAGCGCTCCGGTGGGGGGGTTCTATGGCTACACCTTC. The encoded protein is CASSAPVGGFYGYTF.

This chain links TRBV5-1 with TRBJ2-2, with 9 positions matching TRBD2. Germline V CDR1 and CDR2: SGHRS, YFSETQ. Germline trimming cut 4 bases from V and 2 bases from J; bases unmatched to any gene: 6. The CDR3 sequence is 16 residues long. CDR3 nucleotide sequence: TGCGCCAGCAGCCGCCTAGCGGGGACTAACACCGGGGAGCTGTTTTTT. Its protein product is CASSRLAGTNTGELFF.

The CDR3 DNA reads as TGTGCCAGCAGGGATAGCGGGGGGGGCAACACCGGGGAGCTGTTTTTT. It is translated as CASRDSGGGNTGELFF. The chain uses TRBV7-2 and TRBJ2-2, with 11 bases lining up with TRBD2. Losses at the gene ends were 6 bases for V and 2 bases for J; bases not matched to a gene: 5. This CDR3 contains 16 residues. Germline loops: CDR1 SGHTA, CDR2 FQGNSA.

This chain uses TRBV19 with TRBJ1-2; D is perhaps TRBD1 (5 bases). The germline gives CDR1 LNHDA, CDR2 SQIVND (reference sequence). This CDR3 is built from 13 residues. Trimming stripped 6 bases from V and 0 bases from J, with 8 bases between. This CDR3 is CASRNRSNYGYTF. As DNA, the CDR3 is TGTGCCAGTAGAAACAGGTCTAACTATGGCTACACCTTC. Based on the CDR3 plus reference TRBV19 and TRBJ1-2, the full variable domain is DGGITQSPKYLFRKEGQNVTLSCEQNLNHDAMYWYRQDPGQGLRLIYYSQIVNDFQKGDIAEGYSVSREKKESFPLTVTSAQKNPTAFYLCASRNRSNYGYTFGSGTRLTVV.

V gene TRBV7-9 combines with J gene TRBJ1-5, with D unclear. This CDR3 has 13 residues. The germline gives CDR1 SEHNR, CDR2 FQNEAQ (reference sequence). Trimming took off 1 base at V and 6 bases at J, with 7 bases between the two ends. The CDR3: CASSLDEAQPQHF. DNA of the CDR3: TGTGCCAGCAGCTTAGATGAGGCTCAGCCCCAGCATTTT.

As DNA, the CDR3 is TGCGCCAGCAGCGCACAAGGGACACTCCAAGAGACCCAGTACTTC. Amino acids: CASSAQGTLQETQYF. The V call is TRBV5-1, the J call TRBJ2-5; D is perhaps TRBD1 (6 bases). The CDR3 sequence is 15 residues long. V was shortened by 4 bases and J by 1 base, with 14 bases between the two germline ends. Per germline, CDR1 SGHRS and CDR2 YFSETQ. The variable domain in full, completed from reference TRBV5-1 and TRBJ2-5, reads KAGVTQTPRYLIKTRGQQVTLSCSPISGHRSVSWYQQTPGQGLQFLFEYFSETQRNKGNFPGRFSGRQFSNSRSEMNVSTLELGDSALYLCASSAQGTLQETQYFGPGTRLLVL.

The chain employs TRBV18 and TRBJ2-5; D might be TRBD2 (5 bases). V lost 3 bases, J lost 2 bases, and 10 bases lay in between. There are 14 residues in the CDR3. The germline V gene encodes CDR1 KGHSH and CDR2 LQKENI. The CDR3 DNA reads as TGTGCCAGCTCACCGACCGGGGATCAAGAGACCCAGTACTTC. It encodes CASSPTGDQETQYF.

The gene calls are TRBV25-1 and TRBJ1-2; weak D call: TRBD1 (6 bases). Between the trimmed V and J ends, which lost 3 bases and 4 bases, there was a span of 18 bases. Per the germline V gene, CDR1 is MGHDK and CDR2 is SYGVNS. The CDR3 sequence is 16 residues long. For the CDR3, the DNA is TGTGCCAGCAGTGATTCTGGAACCACAGGGATCTATGGCTACACCTTC. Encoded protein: CASSDSGTTGIYGYTF.

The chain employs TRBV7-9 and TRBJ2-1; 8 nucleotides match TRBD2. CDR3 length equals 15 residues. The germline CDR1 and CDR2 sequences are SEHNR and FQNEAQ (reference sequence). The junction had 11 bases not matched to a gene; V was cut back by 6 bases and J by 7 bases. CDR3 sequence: CASSSPGGLSNEQFF. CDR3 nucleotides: TGTGCCAGCAGTTCCCCGGGGGGGCTGTCAAATGAGCAGTTCTTC.

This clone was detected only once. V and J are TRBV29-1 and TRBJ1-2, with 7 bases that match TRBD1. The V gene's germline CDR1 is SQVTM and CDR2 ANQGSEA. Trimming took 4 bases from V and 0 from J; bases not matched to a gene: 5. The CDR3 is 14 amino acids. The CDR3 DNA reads TGCAGCGTTGGCGACAGGGAAACTAACTATGGCTACACCTTC. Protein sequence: CSVGDRETNYGYTF.

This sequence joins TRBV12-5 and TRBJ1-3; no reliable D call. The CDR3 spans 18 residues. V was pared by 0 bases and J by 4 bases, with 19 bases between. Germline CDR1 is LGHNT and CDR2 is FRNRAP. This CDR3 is CASGLVLGREGFGNTIYF. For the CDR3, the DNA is TGTGCTAGTGGTTTGGTACTTGGACGGGAAGGTTTCGGAAACACCATATATTTT.

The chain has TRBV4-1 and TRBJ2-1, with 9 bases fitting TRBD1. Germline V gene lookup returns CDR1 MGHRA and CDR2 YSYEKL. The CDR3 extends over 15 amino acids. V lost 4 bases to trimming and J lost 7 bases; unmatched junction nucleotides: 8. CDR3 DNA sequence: TGCGCCAGCAGCCTCGGGACAGGGTTCATGAATGAGCAGTTCTTC. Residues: CASSLGTGFMNEQFF.

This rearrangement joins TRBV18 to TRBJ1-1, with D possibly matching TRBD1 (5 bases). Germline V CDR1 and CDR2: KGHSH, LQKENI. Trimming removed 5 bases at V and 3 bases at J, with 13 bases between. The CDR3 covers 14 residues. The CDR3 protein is CASSARTGHTEAFF. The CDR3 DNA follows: TGTGCCAGCTCAGCACGAACAGGCCACACTGAAGCTTTCTTT.

The CDR3 DNA reads TGTGCCAGCAGCTTGGCGTGGGCAGGGAATCAGCCCCAGCATTTT. Translation gives CASSLAWAGNQPQHF. This sequence joins TRBV5-6 and TRBJ1-5; TRBD1 is a possible D gene (5 bases). Germline CDR1 reads SGHDT; CDR2 reads YYEEEE. V shed 0 bases and J shed 4 bases, with 11 bases lying between them. This CDR3 contains 15 residues. Variable domain in full (rest from reference TRBV5-6 and TRBJ1-5): DAGVTQSPTHLIKTRGQQVTLRCSPKSGHDTVSWYQQALGQGPQFIFQYYEEEERQRGNFPDRFSGHQFPNYSSELNVNALLLGDSALYLCASSLAWAGNQPQHFGDGTRLSIL.

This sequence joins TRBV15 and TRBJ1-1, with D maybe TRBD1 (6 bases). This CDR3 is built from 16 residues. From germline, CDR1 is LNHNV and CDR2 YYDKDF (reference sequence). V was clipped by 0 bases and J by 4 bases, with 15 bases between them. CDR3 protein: CATSRDQAGAGTEAFF. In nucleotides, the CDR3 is TGTGCCACCAGCAGAGATCAGGCAGGGGCCGGCACTGAAGCTTTCTTT.

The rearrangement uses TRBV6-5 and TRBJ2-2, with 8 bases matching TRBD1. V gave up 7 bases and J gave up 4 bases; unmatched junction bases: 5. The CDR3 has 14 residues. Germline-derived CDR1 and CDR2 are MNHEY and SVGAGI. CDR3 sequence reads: CASTRTGSTGELFF. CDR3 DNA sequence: TGTGCCAGCACGAGGACAGGGAGCACCGGGGAGCTGTTTTTT.

As DNA, the CDR3 is TGTGCCATCAGTGAGGGCCAGGGGGCGAACACTGAAGCTTTCTTT. Encoded protein: CAISEGQGANTEAFF. V gene TRBV10-3 combines with J gene TRBJ1-1, with 8 bases lining up with TRBD1. The CDR3 spans 15 residues. With 2 bases clipped from V and 1 base from J, the junction kept 3 bases outside the gene matches. Germline lookup yields CDR1 ENHRY and CDR2 SYGVKD.

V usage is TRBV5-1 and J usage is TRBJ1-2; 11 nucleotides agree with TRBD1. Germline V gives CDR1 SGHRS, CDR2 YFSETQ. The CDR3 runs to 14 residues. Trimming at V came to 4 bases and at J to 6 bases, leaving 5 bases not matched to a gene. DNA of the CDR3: TGCGCCAGCAGCCCGCGGACAGGGGGCGATGGCTACACCTTC. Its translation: CASSPRTGGDGYTF.

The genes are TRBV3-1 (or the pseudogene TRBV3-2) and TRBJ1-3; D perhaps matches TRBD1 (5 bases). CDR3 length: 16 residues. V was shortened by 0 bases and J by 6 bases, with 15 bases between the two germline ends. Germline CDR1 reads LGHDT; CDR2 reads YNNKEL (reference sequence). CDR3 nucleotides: TGTGCCAGCAGCCAAGATGTGTTGACAGAGGTAAACACCATATATTTT. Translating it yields CASSQDVLTEVNTIYF.

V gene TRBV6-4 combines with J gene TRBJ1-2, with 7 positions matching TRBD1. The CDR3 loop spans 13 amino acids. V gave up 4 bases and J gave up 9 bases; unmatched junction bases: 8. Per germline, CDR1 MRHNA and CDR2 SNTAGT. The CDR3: CASSAKGALSYTF. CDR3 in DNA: TGTGCCAGCAGTGCGAAGGGGGCACTGAGCTACACCTTC.

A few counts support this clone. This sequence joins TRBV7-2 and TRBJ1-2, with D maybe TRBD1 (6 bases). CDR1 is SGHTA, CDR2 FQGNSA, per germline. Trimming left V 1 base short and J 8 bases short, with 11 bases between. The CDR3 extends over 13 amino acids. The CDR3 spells CASSLVLGGGYTF. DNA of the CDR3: TGTGCCAGCAGCTTAGTGTTAGGGGGAGGCTACACCTTC. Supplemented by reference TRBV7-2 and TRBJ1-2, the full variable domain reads GAGVSQSPSNKVTEKGKDVELRCDPISGHTALYWYRQSLGQGLEFLIYFQGNSAPDKSGLPSDRFSAERTGGSVSTLTIQRTQQEDSAVYLCASSLVLGGGYTFGSGTRLTVV.

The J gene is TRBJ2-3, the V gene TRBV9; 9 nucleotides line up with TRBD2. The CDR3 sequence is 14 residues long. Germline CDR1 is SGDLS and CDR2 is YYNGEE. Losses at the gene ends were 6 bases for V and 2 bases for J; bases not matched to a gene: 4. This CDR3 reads CASTGGGATDTQYF. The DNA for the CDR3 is TGTGCCAGCACGGGCGGGGGGGCCACAGATACGCAGTATTTT.

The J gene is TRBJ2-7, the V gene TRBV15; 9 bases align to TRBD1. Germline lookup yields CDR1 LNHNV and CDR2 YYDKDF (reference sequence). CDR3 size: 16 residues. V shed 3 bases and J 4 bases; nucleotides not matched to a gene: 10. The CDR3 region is CATSRKGQGPTYEQYF. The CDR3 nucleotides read TGTGCCACCAGCAGGAAAGGACAGGGGCCCACTTACGAGCAGTACTTC.

The CDR3 here is CASSLEGSMADTQYF. The CDR3 nucleotides are TGTGCCAGCAGCTTAGAGGGCAGTATGGCAGATACGCAGTATTTT. The rearrangement joins TRBV5-6 to TRBJ2-3; TRBD2 might be the D (5 bases). The CDR3 covers 15 residues. Germline values: CDR1 SGHDT, CDR2 YYEEEE. Trimming left V 2 bases short and J 4 bases short, with 14 bases between.

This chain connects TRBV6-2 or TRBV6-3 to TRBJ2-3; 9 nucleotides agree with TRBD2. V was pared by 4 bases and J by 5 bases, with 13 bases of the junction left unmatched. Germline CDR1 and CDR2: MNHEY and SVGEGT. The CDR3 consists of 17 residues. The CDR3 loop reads CASSSTRGGGALDTQYF. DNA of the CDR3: TGTGCCAGCAGTTCTACTAGGGGCGGGGGGGCCCTAGATACGCAGTATTTT.

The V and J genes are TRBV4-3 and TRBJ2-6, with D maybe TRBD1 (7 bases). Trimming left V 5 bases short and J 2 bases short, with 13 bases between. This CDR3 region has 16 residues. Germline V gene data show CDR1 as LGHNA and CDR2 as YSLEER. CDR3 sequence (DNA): TGCGCCAGCAGCTTCGACAGGGAGGCTGGGGCCAACGTCCTGACTTTC. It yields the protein CASSFDREAGANVLTF.